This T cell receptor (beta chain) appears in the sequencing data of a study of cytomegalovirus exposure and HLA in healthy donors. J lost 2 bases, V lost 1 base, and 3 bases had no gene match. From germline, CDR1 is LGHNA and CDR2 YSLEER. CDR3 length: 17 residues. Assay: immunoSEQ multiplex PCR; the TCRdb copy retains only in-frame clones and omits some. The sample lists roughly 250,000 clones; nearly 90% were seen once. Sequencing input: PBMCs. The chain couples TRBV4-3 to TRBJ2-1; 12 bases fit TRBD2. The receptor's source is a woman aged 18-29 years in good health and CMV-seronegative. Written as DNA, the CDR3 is TGCGCCAGCAGCCAAGGTACTAGCGGGGGGACCTACAATGAGCAGTTCTTC. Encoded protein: CASSQGTSGGTYNEQFF.